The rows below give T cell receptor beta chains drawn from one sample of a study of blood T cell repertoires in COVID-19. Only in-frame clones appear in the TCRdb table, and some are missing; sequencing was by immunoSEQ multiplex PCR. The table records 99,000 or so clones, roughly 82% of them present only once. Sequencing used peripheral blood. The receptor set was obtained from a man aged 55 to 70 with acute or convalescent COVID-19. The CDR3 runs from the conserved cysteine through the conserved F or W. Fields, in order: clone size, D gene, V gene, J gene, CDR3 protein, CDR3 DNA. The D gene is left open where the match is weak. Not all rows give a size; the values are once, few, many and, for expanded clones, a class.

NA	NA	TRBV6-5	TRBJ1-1	CASSYATSGTEAFF	TGTGCCAGCAGTTACGCCACCAGTGGCACTGAAGCTTTCTTT
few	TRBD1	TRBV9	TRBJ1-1	CASSPGDRLNTEAFF	TGTGCCAGCAGCCCAGGGGACAGGCTGAACACTGAAGCTTTCTTT
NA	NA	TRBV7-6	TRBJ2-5	CASSLAYRDSGETQYF	TGTGCCAGCAGCTTAGCATACAGGGATAGCGGGGAGACCCAGTACTTC
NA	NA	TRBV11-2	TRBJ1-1	CASSLETGSVAEAFF	TGTGCCAGCAGCTTGGAGACGGGTTCGGTGGCTGAAGCTTTCTTT
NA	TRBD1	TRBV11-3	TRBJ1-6	CASSLRPGQGPPLHF	TGTGCCAGCAGCCTCCGGCCGGGACAGGGGCCACCCCTCCACTTT
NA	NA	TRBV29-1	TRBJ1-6	CSVEEEVGSPLHF	TGCAGCGTTGAGGAGGAAGTGGGTTCACCCCTCCACTTT
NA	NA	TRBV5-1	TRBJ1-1	CASSPDQGGTEAFF	TGCGCCAGCAGCCCCGACCAGGGTGGAACTGAAGCTTTCTTT
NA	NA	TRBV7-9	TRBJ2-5	CASSPVRDQETQYF	TGTGCCAGCAGCCCGGTCCGGGATCAAGAGACCCAGTACTTC
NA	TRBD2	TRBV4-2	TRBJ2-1	CASSLLRGGAGGSDEQFF	TGTGCCAGCAGCCTGCTACGGGGAGGGGCGGGAGGATCGGATGAGCAGTTCTTC
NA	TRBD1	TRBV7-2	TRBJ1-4	CASSRDRVRLFF	TGTGCCAGCAGCAGGGACAGGGTGAGACTGTTTTTT
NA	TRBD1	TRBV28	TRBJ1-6	CASSLGQVNSPLHF	TGTGCCAGCAGTTTGGGACAGGTGAATTCACCCCTCCACTTT
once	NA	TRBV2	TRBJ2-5	CASSEFRGRETQYF	TGTGCCAGCAGTGAATTCCGGGGGAGAGAGACCCAGTACTTC
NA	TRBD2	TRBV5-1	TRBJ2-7	CASRSWASGSYEQYF	TGCGCCAGCAGGTCATGGGCTAGCGGGTCCTACGAGCAGTACTTC
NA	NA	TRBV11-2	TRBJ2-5	CASSFGVQETQYF	TGTGCCAGCAGCTTCGGGGTCCAAGAGACCCAGTACTTC
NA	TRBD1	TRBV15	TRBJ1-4	CATSGYRGRNEKLFF	TGTGCCACCAGCGGCTACAGGGGCCGGAATGAAAAACTGTTTTTT
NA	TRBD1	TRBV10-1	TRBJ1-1	CASSGGQGAGTEAFF	TGCGCCAGCAGTGGAGGACAGGGGGCAGGCACTGAAGCTTTCTTT
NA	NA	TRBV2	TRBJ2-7	CASGGPRRSYEQYF	TGTGCCAGCGGAGGGCCCCGGAGATCCTACGAGCAGTACTTC
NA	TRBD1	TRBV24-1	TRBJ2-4	CATSDSKDRAGNIQYF	TGTGCCACCAGTGATTCAAAAGACAGGGCCGGAAACATTCAGTACTTC
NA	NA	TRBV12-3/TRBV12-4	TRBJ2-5	CASSPLGETQYF	TGTGCCAGCAGTCCCCTCGGAGAGACCCAGTACTTC
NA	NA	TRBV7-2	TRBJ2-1	CASSLGGAVRGYNEQFF	TGTGCCAGCAGCTTAGGTGGAGCGGTAAGGGGGTACAATGAGCAGTTCTTC
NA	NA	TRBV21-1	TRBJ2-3	CAERDSGGGTDTQYF	TGTGCCGAGAGGGATTCGGGAGGAGGCACAGATACGCAGTATTTT
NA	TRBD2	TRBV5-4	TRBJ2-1	CASSASGVNEQFF	TGTGCCAGCAGTGCTAGCGGGGTGAATGAGCAGTTCTTC
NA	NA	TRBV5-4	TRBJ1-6	CASSLGAPGADSPLHF	TGTGCCAGCAGCTTAGGAGCACCCGGTGCGGATTCACCCCTCCACTTT
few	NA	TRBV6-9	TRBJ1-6	CAGPSPLHF	TGTGCCGGCCCTTCACCCCTCCACTTT
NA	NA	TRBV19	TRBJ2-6	CASSIPAGAGANVLTF	TGTGCCAGTAGTATCCCAGCAGGGGCTGGGGCCAACGTCCTGACTTTC
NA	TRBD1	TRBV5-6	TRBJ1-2	CASSFDRGSTF	TGTGCCAGCAGCTTCGACAGGGGGTCCACCTTC
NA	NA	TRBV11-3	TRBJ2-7	CASSPTGLGEQYF	TGTGCCAGCAGCCCTACAGGGCTGGGCGAGCAGTACTTC
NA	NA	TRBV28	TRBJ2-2	CASSPGAKGAGELFF	TGTGCCAGCAGCCCTGGAGCAAAGGGGGCCGGGGAGCTGTTTTTT
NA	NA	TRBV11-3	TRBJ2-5	CATTGSDSQGQETQYF	TGTGCCACTACCGGATCCGATTCCCAGGGGCAAGAGACCCAGTACTTC
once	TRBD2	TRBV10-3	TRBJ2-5	CAISEVTSGTETQYF	TGTGCCATCAGTGAGGTCACTAGCGGGACGGAGACCCAGTACTTC
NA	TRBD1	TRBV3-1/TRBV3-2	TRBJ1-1	CASSQDRGLWKAFF	TGTGCCAGCAGCCAAGACAGGGGGTTGTGGAAAGCTTTCTTT
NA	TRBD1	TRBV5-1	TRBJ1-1	CASSIGLGTGLMNTEAFF	TGCGCCAGCAGCATTGGCTTAGGGACAGGGCTAATGAACACTGAAGCTTTCTTT
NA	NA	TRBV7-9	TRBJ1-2	CASSAYSLYGYTF	TGTGCCAGCAGCGCCTATTCCCTCTATGGCTACACCTTC
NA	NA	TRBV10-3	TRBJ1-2	CAINGGLAGGYTF	TGTGCCATCAACGGGGGTTTGGCGGGCGGCTACACCTTC
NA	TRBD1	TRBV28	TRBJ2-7	CASDPGTGSYEQYF	TGTGCCAGTGACCCCGGGACAGGGTCTTACGAGCAGTACTTC
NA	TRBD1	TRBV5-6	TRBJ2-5	CASSLRQGEETQYF	TGTGCCAGCAGCTTGCGACAGGGGGAAGAGACCCAGTACTTC
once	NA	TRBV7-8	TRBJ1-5	CASSFGLGDQPQHF	TGTGCCAGCAGCTTCGGATTAGGGGATCAGCCCCAGCATTTT